This T cell receptor beta chain was identified during a study of molecular identifiers for immune sequencing clone quantification. Study conclusions and caveats: Naive cells had under 1% of molecules in clones above 20 RNA copies, effectors over 97%.

Turning to this clonotype: Its antigen is still unknown.

A single record per CDR3 protein comes from TCRdb applying MiXCR to the PCR reads. The sample has over 550,000 distinct CDR3 sequences, 25% seen once. CDR3 length equals 14 residues. The ends were cut back, 5 bases at V and 2 bases at J, with 12 bases in the middle. CDR1 and CDR2 from the germline V gene are MNHEY and SVGEGT. This TCR was recovered from a human donor in good health. Some libraries in this study had Jurkat cell RNA spiked in. The chain has TRBV6-2 or TRBV6-3 and TRBJ2-5; D is perhaps TRBD2 (6 bases). The sample was naive CD8+ T cells from blood, with Jurkat cell RNA spiked in. Regarding subset: FACS-sorted CD8+CD4-CCR7+CD45RA+ naive T cells. The CDR3 is CASSQIGLQETQYF. Written as DNA, the CDR3 is TGTGCCAGCAGTCAAATTGGACTACAAGAGACCCAGTACTTC.